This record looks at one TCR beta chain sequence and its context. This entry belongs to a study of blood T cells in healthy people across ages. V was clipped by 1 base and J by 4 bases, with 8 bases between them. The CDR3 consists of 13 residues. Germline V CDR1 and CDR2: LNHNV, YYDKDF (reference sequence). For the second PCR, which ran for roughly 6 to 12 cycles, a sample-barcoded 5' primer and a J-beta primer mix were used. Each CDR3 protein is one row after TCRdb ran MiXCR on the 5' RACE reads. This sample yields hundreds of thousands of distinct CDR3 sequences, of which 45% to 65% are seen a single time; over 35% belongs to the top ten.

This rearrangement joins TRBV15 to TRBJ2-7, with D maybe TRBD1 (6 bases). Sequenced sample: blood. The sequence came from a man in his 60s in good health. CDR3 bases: TGTGCCACCAGCAGAGGCAGGGGTTACGAGCAGTACTTC. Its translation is CATSRGRGYEQYF.